One sample yielded the 5 T cell receptor beta chains listed below, sequenced in a study of shared clonotypes between healthy human individuals. TCRdb's copy holds only in-frame clones and misses some; the assay was immunoSEQ multiplex PCR. The repertoire consists of hundreds of thousands of clones, with 74% occurring once and the leading ten covering about 1.7%. Input material: memory CD4+ T cells sorted from blood. Subset here: CD45RA-negative fraction. The receptors stem from a woman aged 25 to 39 in good health.

V usage is TRBV6-6 and J usage is TRBJ1-1; D perhaps matches TRBD1 (6 bases). Germline V CDR1 and CDR2: MNHNY, SVGAGI (reference sequence). Trimming cost V 6 bases and J 2 bases, with 16 bases left between them. The CDR3 spans 15 residues. For the CDR3, the DNA is TGTGCCAGCAGCCTAGCGGGGGCGGGAAACACTGAAGCTTTCTTT. Residues: CASSLAGAGNTEAFF.

The chain is built from TRBV28 and TRBJ2-3; D is ambiguous. CDR1 is MDHEN, CDR2 SYDVKM, per germline. This CDR3 region has 14 residues. V lost 7 bases and J 4 bases, leaving 15 bases between the germline ends. CDR3 sequence: CASKRRQAADTQYF. CDR3 nucleotide sequence: TGTGCCAGCAAGAGGCGGCAGGCGGCAGATACGCAGTATTTT. The whole variable domain, filled in from reference TRBV28 and TRBJ2-3, reads DVKVTQSSRYLVKRTGEKVFLECVQDMDHENMFWYRQDPGLGLRLIYFSYDVKMKEKGDIPEGYSVSREKKERFSLILESASTNQTSMYLCASKRRQAADTQYFGPGTRLTVL.

This clone showed up just once. The chain uses TRBV7-9 and TRBJ1-1; the D gene is possibly TRBD1 (5 bases). The CDR3 length is 15 residues. Trimming removed 5 bases at V and 1 base at J, with 14 bases between. CDR1 and CDR2 from the germline V gene are SEHNR and FQNEAQ (reference sequence). CDR3 amino acids: CASSLGERSNTEAFF. CDR3 in DNA: TGTGCCAGCAGCCTAGGGGAGAGATCGAACACTGAAGCTTTCTTT. The full variable domain, its missing parts supplied by reference TRBV7-9 and TRBJ1-1, is DTGVSQNPRHKITKRGQNVTFRCDPISEHNRLYWYRQTLGQGPEFLTYFQNEAQLEKSRLLSDRFSAERPKGSFSTLEIQRTEQGDSAMYLCASSLGERSNTEAFFGQGTRLTVV.

The CDR3 region has the DNA TGTGCCAGCAGTCCCCTCTCGAGCGGGAGTGTGAGGGAGCAGTACTTC. Its protein is CASSPLSSGSVREQYF. The chain has TRBV27 and TRBJ2-7; 8 bases match TRBD2. J gave up 7 bases and V 5 bases, and 16 bases lay outside the gene matches. CDR1 and CDR2 (germline): MNHEY, SMNVEV (reference sequence). There are 16 residues in the CDR3.

This clone was seen more than once but under ten times. The rearrangement links TRBV29-1 to TRBJ2-3; D possibly corresponds to TRBD2 (6 bases). CDR3 length: 14 amino acids. Germline CDR1 reads SQVTM; CDR2 reads ANQGSEA. V was pared by 6 bases and J by 4 bases, with 17 bases between. CDR3 protein: CSVSRDSPPDTQYF. The CDR3 DNA reads TGCAGCGTAAGCCGGGACTCGCCGCCAGATACGCAGTATTTT.